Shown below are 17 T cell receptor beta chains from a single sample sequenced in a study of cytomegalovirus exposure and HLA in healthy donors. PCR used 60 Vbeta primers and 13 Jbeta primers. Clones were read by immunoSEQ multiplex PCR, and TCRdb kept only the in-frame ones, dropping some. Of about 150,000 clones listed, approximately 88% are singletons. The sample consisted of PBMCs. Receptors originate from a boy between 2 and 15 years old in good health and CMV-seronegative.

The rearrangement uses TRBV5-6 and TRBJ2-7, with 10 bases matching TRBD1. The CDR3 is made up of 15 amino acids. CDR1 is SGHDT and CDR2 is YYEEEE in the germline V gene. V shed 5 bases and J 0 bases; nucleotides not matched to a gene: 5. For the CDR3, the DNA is TGTGCCAGCAGACGGACAGGGGGAAGCTCCTACGAGCAGTACGTC. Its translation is CASRRTGGSSYEQYV.

The CDR3 bases are TGTGCCAGCAGCTTAGTAGGGGACTCCGTCCAAGAGACCCAGTACTTC. Translation gives CASSLVGDSVQETQYF. The rearrangement uses TRBV7-2 and TRBJ2-5, with D possibly TRBD2 on 6 matching bases. This CDR3 is built from 16 residues. From germline, CDR1 is SGHTA and CDR2 FQGNSA. The V gene lost 1 base and the J gene lost 1 base, with 13 bases spanning the gap.

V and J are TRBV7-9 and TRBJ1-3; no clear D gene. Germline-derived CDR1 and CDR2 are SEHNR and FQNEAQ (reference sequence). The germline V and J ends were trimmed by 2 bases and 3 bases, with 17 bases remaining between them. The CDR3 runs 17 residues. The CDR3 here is CASSLPRGSSFGNTIYF. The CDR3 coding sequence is TGTGCCAGCAGCTTACCCCGAGGGTCAAGCTTTGGAAACACCATATATTTT.

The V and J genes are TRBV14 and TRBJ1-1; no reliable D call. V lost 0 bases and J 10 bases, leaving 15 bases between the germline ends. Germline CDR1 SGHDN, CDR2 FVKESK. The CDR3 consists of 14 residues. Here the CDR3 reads CASSQDSGKAGAFF. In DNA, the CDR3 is TGTGCCAGCAGCCAAGATTCGGGAAAAGCCGGAGCTTTCTTT.

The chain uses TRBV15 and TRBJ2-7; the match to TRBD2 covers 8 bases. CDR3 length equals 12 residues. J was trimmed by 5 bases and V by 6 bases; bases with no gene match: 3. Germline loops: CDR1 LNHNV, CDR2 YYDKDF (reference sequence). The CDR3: CATSRGGDEQYF. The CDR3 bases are TGTGCCACCAGTCGGGGGGGAGACGAGCAGTACTTC.

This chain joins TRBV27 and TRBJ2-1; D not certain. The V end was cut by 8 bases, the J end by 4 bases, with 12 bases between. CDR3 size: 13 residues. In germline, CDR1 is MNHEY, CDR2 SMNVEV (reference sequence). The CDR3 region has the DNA TGTGCCAGCGGCCCCTTACAGTACAATGAGCAGTTCTTC. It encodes CASGPLQYNEQFF.

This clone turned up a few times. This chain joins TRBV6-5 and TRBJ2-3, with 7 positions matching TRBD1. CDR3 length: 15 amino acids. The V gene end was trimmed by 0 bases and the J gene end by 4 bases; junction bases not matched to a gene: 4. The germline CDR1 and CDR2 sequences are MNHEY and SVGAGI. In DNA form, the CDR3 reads TGTGCCAGCAGTTACTCTGAGGGGGCCTCAGATACGCAGTATTTT. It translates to CASSYSEGASDTQYF.

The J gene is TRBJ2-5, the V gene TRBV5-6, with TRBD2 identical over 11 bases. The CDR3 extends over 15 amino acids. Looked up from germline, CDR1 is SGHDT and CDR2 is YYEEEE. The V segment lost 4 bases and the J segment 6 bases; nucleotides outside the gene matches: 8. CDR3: CASSLLAGGPQTQYF. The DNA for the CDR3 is TGTGCCAGCAGCCTATTAGCGGGGGGGCCACAGACCCAGTACTTC.

The CDR3 DNA follows: TGCAGCGGAACTAGCGACCAAAACATTCAGTACTTC. Translation gives CSGTSDQNIQYF. V usage is TRBV29-1 and J usage is TRBJ2-4; TRBD2 aligns across 7 bases. CDR1 and CDR2 from the germline V gene are SQVTM and ANQGSEA. Trimming removed 7 bases from V and 5 bases from J; junction bases left unmatched: 5. CDR3 length: 12 residues.

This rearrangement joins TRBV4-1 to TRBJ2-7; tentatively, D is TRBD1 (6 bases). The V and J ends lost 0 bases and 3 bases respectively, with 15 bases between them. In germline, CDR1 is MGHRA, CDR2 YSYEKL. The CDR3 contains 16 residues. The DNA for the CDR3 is TGCGCCAGCAGCCAAGACGAGGGGGACCCCCTCTACGAGCAGTACGTC. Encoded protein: CASSQDEGDPLYEQYV.

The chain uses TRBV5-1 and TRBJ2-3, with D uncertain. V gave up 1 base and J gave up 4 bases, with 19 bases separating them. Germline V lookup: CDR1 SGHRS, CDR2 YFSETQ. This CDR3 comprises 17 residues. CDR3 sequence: CASSLRLVSTEPDTQYF. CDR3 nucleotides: TGCGCCAGCAGCTTGCGTCTAGTTTCAACCGAACCAGATACGCAGTATTTT.

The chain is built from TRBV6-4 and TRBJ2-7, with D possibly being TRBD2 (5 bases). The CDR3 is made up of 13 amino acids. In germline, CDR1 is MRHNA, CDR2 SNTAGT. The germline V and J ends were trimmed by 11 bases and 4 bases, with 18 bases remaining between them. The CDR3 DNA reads TGTGCCCGGCCTACGGGGATGGTATACGAGCAGTACTTC. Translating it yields CARPTGMVYEQYF.

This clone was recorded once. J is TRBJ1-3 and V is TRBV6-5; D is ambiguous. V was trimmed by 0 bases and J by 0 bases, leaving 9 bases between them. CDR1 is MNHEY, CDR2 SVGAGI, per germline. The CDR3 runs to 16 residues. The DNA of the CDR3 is TGTGCCAGCAGTTACTCGATGGCAGGCTCTGGAAACACCATATATTTT. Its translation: CASSYSMAGSGNTIYF.

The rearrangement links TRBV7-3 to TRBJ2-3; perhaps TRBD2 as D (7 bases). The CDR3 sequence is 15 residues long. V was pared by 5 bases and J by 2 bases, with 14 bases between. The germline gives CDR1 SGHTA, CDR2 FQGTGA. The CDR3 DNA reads TGTGCCAGCAGCCCCCAGGGGACTACCACAGATACGCAGTATTTT. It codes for CASSPQGTTTDTQYF.

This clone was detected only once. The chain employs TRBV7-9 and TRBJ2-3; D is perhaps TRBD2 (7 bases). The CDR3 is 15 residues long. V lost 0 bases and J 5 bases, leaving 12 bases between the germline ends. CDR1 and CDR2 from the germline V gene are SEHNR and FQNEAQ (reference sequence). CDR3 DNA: TGTGCCAGCAGCTTAGCGGGGGGGGCCAAAGATACGCAGTATTTT. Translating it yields CASSLAGGAKDTQYF.

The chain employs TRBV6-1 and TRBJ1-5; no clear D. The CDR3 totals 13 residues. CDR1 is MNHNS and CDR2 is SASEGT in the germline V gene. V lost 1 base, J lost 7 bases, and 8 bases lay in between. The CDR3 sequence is CASSEGRVQPQHF. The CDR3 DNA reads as TGTGCCAGCAGTGAAGGGAGGGTCCAGCCCCAGCATTTT.

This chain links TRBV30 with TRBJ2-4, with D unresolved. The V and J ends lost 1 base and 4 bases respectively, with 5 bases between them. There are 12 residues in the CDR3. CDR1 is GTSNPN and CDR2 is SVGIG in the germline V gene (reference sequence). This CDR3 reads CAWSGQKNIQYF. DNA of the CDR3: TGTGCCTGGAGTGGGCAAAAAAACATTCAGTACTTC.